The T cell receptor beta chain under discussion was sequenced for a study of neoadjuvant anti-PD-1 for oral cavity cancer. Six replicates per PBMC sample, mostly from 480 ng of genomic DNA. Repertoires were generated with immunoSEQ multiplex PCR, while TCRdb's copy carries only in-frame clones and drops some. The sample includes about 10,000 clones, about three fifths of them seen just once. CDR1 is MNHEY, CDR2 SMNVEV, per germline (reference sequence). V lost 4 bases and J 3 bases, leaving 13 bases between the germline ends. The CDR3 sequence is 14 residues long. This clone was detected a few times. Its antigen remains unknown. Regarding time point: after neoadjuvant nivolumab, at surgical resection. No culture or expansion preceded analysis of these blood cells. Notes on the study in general: TCR analyses covered only three patients per response group.

The V gene is TRBV27, the J gene TRBJ2-7; D remains unclear. Material: PBMCs, obtained after nivolumab (anti-PD-1) treatment. The TCR comes from a person between 40 and 79 years old with oral cavity squamous cell carcinoma. CDR3 in amino acids: CASSSPTKNYEQYF. The CDR3 DNA is TGTGCCAGCAGTTCCCCGACAAAAAACTACGAGCAGTACTTC.